Listed here is a single T cell receptor beta chain. The clone's antigen remains unknown. A much bigger clone sits one base away, suggesting this may be a read error. Library prep was done by multiplex PCR. Sequencing instrument: Illumina HiSeq 4000. To build TCR beta libraries, CDR3 regions were amplified by Arm-PCR using iRepertoire HTBI primers. PCR products were gel purified before sequencing. Under the source paper's analysis protocol: Gene usage analysis of CDR3 amino acid clonotypes relied on the 60 or so TRBV and 13 to 15 TRBJ segments identified across samples. COPE and FqMerger were used to merge filtered high-quality paired reads into contigs. BLAST was used to align contigs to the IMGT TRBV, TRBD and TRBJ reference genes, and CDR3 was defined following IMGT. Any clonotype with a frequency above 0.1% was classified as a highly expanded clone. Shannon entropy was used to measure repertoire diversity, and the Gini coefficient was used to measure V-J evenness. Clonotypes shared by more than one individual were considered public. The public reads were reanalyzed by TCRdb: fastp trimming at Q25, MiXCR alignment, in-frame beta chains only. Identical CDR3 protein sequences are pooled into one entry, listed with their most common genes and DNA. TCRdb, rather than the study authors, made the V and J calls. The sample table holds a few hundred thousand distinct CDR3 sequences, of which more than 20% were seen once. Together, the top ten hold under 35% of the sample.

In light of the paper, this sample's time point label describes: persistent/refractory GD, antithyroid drugs over 5 years with positive TRAb. RNA was extracted from PBMCs in TRIzol for both TCR sequencing and RNA sequencing. The diagnosis of Graves' disease followed American Thyroid Association guidelines. Patients were recruited from an endocrinology department in Xi'an, China. Each patient gave roughly 8.4 milliliters of peripheral blood, collected in an EDTA anticoagulant tube. Ficoll Paque Plus density gradient separation was used to isolate PBMCs, and no further T cell sorting was done. RNA quality was checked with an Agilent 2100 Bioanalyzer and agarose gel, and concentration with a NanoDrop 2000. CDR1 is given as MDHEN and CDR2 as SYDVKM, both from the germline V gene. The CDR3 contains 14 residues, cysteine and phenylalanine counted. The CDR3 DNA has 42 bases and is translated from base 1.

The sample originates from a study of regulatory T cells in long-lasting Graves disease (dated by TCRdb to the early 2020s). General notes on the study: Persistent Graves' disease was defined as antithyroid drug treatment for over 5 years with persistently positive TSH receptor autoantibodies. Patients with persistent Graves' disease were compared with patients with newly diagnosed Graves' disease using TCR sequencing and RNA sequencing of peripheral blood. The study was registered as a clinical trial and conducted in China. A total of 35 or so samples were covered by TCR sequencing, comprising some 13 persistent and roughly 20 newly diagnosed Graves' disease patients. On average, persistent Graves' disease patients in the clinical cohort had been on antithyroid drugs for about 10.3 years. Overall study results and their limits: As a limitation, the authors acknowledged that the small sample size may reduce accuracy. Sequencing and analysis were limited to the TCR beta chain. TRBV28, TRBJ1-2 and TRBJ2-5 were preferentially used in persistent disease, while TRBV20-1 and TRBJ2-1 were favored in newly diagnosed disease. Peripheral blood alone was examined, since thyroid tissue, which constituted the primary lesion, could not be accessed. Lower TCR Shannon entropy and fewer highly expanded clones were observed in persistent Graves' disease patients than in newly diagnosed patients, which suggested clonal expansion. More public clonotypes were shared among persistent patients (under 3,000) than among newly diagnosed patients (roughly 1,000).

The receptor was isolated from a middle-aged woman with Graves disease. Donor details come from another sample of the same person, matched by shared clones. The source was peripheral blood mononuclear cells (PBMCs), collected when the disease was refractory, from a patient treated with antithyroid drugs. The chain uses TRBV28 and TRBJ1-4; the D gene is perhaps TRBD1, from 6 matching bases. The CDR3 has the sequence CASSPDRINEKLSF. The DNA sequence is as follows: TGTGCCAGCAGTCCTGACAGGATTAATGAAAAACTGTCTTTT. The CDR3, completed at both ends by the reference TRBV28 and TRBJ1-4 genes, gives the full variable domain DVKVTQSSRYLVKRTGEKVFLECVQDMDHENMFWYRQDPGLGLRLIYFSYDVKMKEKGDIPEGYSVSREKKERFSLILESASTNQTSMYLCASSPDRINEKLSFGSGTQLSVL.